This T cell receptor beta chain appears in the sequencing data of a study of T cell responses to AZD1222 COVID-19 vaccine (dated by TCRdb to about 2021). With respect to the entire study: TCR sequencing covered over 230 trial participants: 200 to 210 given two doses of AZD1222 and about 26 given two doses of MenACWY control vaccine. Trial participants were enrolled by age into subgroups of 18-55, 56-69 and 70-plus years, and approximately 150, 30 and 60 TCR-sequenced participants, respectively, were included in these subgroups.

Study-level results and caveats: Because no day 14 peak-response samples were available, the repertoires could be characterized only after the peak T cell response. In the small 56-69-year group, the increase in depth fell short of significance, most likely because of low power. Reportedly, close to half of the unique spike-specific TCRs recognized epitopes lying outside the regions that are mutated in the B.1.351 and B.1.1.7 variants. Spike-specific TCR breadth and depth rose significantly after two AZD1222 doses compared with day 0 and with MenACWY recipients. Most participants were white British and females outnumbered males, and the authors suggested that clonal diversity may have been underestimated. CD4 TCRs associated with the vaccine covered the entire spike protein, and the dominant responses were in regions 160-218 and 743-854. Conclusions about previously exposed vaccinees are limited because only six or seven AZD1222 recipients were SARS-CoV-2 seropositive at baseline.

According to the study, the label for this sample's time point signals: about 28 days (+/-7) after the second vaccine dose. Taken with the paper, the label for treatment or condition translates to: meningococcal conjugate vaccine given as trial control. Vaccinee samples were obtained from the UK trials COV001 and COV002, which included a single-blind randomized controlled phase 2/3 trial of AZD1222 (ChAdOx1 nCoV-19) in healthy adults. For TCRbeta chain sequencing, PBMC samples were collected from trial participants at day 0 and at day 28 after the second dose. The CDR3, from cysteine to phenylalanine, totals 12 residues. Only the CDR3 region is kept as DNA, spanning 36 bases read in frame from base 1. From a lookup of the germline V gene (reference sequence), CDR1 and CDR2 are LGHDT and YNNKEL. V sheds 10 bases and J sheds 8 bases, leaving 14 bases between their ends. As concerns this clone: Its target antigen remains unknown. Per-base qualities were not stored, and no clone one base away is much larger.

The CDR3 regions of human TCRbeta chains were analyzed by immunosequencing. The authors' pipeline ran thus. TCRs in the repertoires were matched against a reference library of SARS-CoV-2-specific TCRs that had been generated with the MIRA antigen-specificity platform. Breadth was defined as the fraction of unique TCRs that were SARS-CoV-2-associated, and depth was defined as the fraction of total T cells that were SARS-CoV-2-associated. Using the MIRA data, each spike-specific TCR was mapped to the spike region that the TCR reacts to and placed in a CD4 or CD8 class. Log10-transformed breadth and depth values were compared by one-way ANOVA with Sidak's multiple comparisons tests. In TCRdb, the immuneACCESS table is reduced to in-frame sequences with V and J assigned. These tables do not hold every clone; where another copy was compared, an unresolved V gene accounts for under half, and the others remain unexplained. D and trimming were read from the DNA, whereas the V and J calls and clone size are those reported in that table. The sample yields fewer than 75,000 clones; under 95% were counted once. Approximately 6.3% of the sample lies in the top ten.

Sequences were derived from peripheral blood, sampled 28 days after the second dose of the MenACWY control vaccine. The origin of this receptor is an adult who received the MenACWY meningococcal vaccine as a control. The sequence links TRBV3-1 (or the pseudogene TRBV3-2) to TRBJ1-4; the D gene is perhaps TRBD1, on 6 matching bases. The CDR3 corresponds to CATGGRREKLFF. The DNA sequence is given as TGTGCCACCGGGGGCCGGCGGGAAAAACTGTTTTTT.